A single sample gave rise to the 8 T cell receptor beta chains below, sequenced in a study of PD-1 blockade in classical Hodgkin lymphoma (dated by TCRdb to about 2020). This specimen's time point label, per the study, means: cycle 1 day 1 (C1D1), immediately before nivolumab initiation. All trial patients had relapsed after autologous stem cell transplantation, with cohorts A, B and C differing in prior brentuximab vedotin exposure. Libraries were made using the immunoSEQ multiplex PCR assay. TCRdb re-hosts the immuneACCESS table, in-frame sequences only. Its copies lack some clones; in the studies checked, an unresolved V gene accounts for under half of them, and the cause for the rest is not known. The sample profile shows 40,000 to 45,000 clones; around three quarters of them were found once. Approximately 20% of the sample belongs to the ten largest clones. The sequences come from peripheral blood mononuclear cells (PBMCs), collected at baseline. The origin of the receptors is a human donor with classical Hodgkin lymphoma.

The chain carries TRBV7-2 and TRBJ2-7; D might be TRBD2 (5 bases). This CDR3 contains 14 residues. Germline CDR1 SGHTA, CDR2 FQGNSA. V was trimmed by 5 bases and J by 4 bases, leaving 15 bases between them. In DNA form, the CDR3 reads TGTGCCAGCAGCCGAGCGGTCGTGGGGTACGAGCAGTACTTC. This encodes CASSRAVVGYEQYF.

The CDR3 coding sequence is TGCGCCAGCAGCCAAGATATCCCAGGGGGCTACAATGAGCAGTTCTTC. Translating it yields CASSQDIPGGYNEQFF. The rearrangement links TRBV4-3 to TRBJ2-1; 7 bases line up with TRBD1. V was pared by 0 bases and J by 3 bases, with 5 bases of the junction left unmatched. This CDR3 has 16 amino acids. From germline, CDR1 is LGHNA and CDR2 YSLEER.

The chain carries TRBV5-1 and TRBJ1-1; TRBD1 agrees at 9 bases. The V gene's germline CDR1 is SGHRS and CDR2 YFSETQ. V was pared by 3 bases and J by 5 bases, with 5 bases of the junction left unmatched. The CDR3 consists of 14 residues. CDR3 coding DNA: TGCGCCAGCAGCTGGCGGACAGGGGTGACTGAAGCTTTCTTT. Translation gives CASSWRTGVTEAFF.

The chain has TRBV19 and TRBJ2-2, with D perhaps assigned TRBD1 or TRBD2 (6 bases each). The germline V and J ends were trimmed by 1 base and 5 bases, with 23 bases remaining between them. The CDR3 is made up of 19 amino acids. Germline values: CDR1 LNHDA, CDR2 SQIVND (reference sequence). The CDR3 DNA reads TGTGCCAGTAGTATAGGAACTAGGGGTGGAGGGCAGGGGACCGGGGAGCTGTTTTTT. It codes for CASSIGTRGGGQGTGELFF.

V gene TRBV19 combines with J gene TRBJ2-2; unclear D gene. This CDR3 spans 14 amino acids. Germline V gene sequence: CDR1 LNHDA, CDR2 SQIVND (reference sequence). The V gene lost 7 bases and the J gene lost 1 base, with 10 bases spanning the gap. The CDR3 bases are TGTGCCAGTATAGGACGGATGAACACCGGGGAGCTGTTTTTT. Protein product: CASIGRMNTGELFF.

The CDR3 DNA is TGTGCCAGCAGTTACGCGGCACTCACGGAGGCTTTCTTT. Protein product: CASSYAALTEAFF. The rearrangement uses TRBV6-5 and TRBJ1-1; no reliable D call. Germline V gene data show CDR1 as MNHEY and CDR2 as SVGAGI. Trimming pared 2 bases from V and 11 bases from J, leaving 15 bases between. The CDR3 has 13 amino acids.

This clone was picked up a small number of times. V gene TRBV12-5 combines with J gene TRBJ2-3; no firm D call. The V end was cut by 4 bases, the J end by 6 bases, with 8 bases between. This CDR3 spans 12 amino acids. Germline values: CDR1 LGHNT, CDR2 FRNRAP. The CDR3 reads CASGSRTDTQYF. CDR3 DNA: TGTGCTAGTGGTTCCCGGACCGATACGCAGTATTTT.

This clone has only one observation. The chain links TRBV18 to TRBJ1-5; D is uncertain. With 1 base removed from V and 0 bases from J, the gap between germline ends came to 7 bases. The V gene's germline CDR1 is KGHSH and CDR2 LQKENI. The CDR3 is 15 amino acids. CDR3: CASSPLVPSNQPQHF. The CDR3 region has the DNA TGTGCCAGCTCACCACTCGTACCTAGCAATCAGCCCCAGCATTTT.